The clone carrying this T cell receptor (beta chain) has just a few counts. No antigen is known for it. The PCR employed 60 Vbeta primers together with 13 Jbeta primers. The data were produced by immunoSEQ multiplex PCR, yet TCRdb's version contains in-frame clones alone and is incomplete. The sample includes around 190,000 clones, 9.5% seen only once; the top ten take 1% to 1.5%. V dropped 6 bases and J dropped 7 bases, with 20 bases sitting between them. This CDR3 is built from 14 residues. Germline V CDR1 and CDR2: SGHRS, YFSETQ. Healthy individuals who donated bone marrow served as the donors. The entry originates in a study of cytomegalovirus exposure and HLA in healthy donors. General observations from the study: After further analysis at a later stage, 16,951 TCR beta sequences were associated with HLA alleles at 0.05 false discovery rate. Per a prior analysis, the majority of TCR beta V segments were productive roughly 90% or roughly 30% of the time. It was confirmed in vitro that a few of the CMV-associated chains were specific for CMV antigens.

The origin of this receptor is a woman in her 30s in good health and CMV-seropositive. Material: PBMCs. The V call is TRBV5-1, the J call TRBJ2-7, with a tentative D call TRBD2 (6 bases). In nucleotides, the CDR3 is TGCGCCAGCACCTCGGCCTCGGGGGAAGGGGAGCAGTACTTC. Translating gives CASTSASGEGEQYF.